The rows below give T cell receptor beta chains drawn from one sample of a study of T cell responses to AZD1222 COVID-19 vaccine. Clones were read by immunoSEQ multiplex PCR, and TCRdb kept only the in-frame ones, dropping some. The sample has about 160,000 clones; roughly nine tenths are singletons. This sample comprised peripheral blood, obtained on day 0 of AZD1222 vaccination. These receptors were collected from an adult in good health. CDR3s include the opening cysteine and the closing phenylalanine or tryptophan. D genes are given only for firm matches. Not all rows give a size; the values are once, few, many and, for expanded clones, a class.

CDR3aa: CASGDDRNEQFF
CDR3nt: TGCGCCAGCGGGGACGACCGGAATGAGCAGTTCTTC
abundance: .
j_gene: TRBJ2-1
d_gene: .
v_gene: TRBV5-1

CDR3aa: CASSSEREAQETQYF
CDR3nt: TGTGCCAGCAGCTCGGAGCGGGAGGCCCAGGAGACCCAGTACTTC
abundance: .
j_gene: TRBJ2-5
d_gene: TRBD2
v_gene: TRBV11-3

CDR3aa: CASSLNYEGAVYGYTF
CDR3nt: TGTGCCAGCAGTTTAAATTACGAGGGGGCAGTGTACGGCTACACCTTC
abundance: .
j_gene: TRBJ1-2
d_gene: TRBD1
v_gene: TRBV28

CDR3aa: CASDGRSNQPQHF
CDR3nt: TGTGCCAGTGATGGACGAAGCAATCAGCCCCAGCATTTT
abundance: .
j_gene: TRBJ1-5
d_gene: .
v_gene: TRBV19

CDR3aa: CASSLEGGLNTYNSPLHF
CDR3nt: TGTGCCAGCAGCTTAGAGGGGGGCCTTAACACCTATAATTCACCCCTCCACTTT
abundance: .
j_gene: TRBJ1-6
d_gene: .
v_gene: TRBV7-8

CDR3aa: CASRAEGTEAFF
CDR3nt: TGTGCCAGCAGGGCGGAGGGCACTGAAGCTTTCTTT
abundance: .
j_gene: TRBJ1-1
d_gene: .
v_gene: TRBV9

CDR3aa: CASSLELGNTGELFF
CDR3nt: TGTGCCAGCAGCTTAGAGCTAGGGAACACCGGGGAGCTGTTTTTT
abundance: once
j_gene: TRBJ2-2
d_gene: .
v_gene: TRBV11-3

CDR3aa: CASSVVRNYTF
CDR3nt: TGTGCCAGCAGCGTAGTCAGGAACTACACCTTC
abundance: .
j_gene: TRBJ1-2
d_gene: .
v_gene: TRBV9

CDR3aa: CASSLATGGPYEQYF
CDR3nt: TGTGCCAGCAGCTTAGCGACAGGGGGCCCCTACGAGCAGTACTTC
abundance: .
j_gene: TRBJ2-7
d_gene: TRBD1
v_gene: TRBV11-2

CDR3aa: CASSDPGLGNQPQHF
CDR3nt: TGTGCCAGCAGTGACCCAGGGTTGGGCAATCAGCCCCAGCATTTT
abundance: .
j_gene: TRBJ1-5
d_gene: .
v_gene: TRBV6-1

CDR3aa: CASSASRPGTGGAYGYTF
CDR3nt: TGTGCCAGCAGCGCGTCGCGGCCCGGGACAGGGGGCGCCTATGGCTACACCTTC
abundance: .
j_gene: TRBJ1-2
d_gene: TRBD1
v_gene: TRBV9

CDR3aa: CASSSGGFEAFF
CDR3nt: TGTGCCAGCAGCTCAGGGGGCTTTGAAGCTTTCTTT
abundance: .
j_gene: TRBJ1-1
d_gene: TRBD1
v_gene: TRBV7-2